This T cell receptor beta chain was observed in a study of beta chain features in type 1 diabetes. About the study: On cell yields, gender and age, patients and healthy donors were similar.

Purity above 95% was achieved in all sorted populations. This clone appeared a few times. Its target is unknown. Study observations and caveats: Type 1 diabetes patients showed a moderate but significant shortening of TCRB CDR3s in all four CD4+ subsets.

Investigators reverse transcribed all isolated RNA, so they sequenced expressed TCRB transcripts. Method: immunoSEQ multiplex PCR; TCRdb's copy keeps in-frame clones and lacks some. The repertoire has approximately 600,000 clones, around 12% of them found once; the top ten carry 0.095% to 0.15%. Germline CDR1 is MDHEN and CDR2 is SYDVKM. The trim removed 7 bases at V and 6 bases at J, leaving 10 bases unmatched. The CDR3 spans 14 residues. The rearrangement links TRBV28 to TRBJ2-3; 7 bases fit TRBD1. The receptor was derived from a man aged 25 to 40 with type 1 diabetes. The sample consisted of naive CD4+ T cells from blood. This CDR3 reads CASTDRDIADTQYF. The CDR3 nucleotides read TGTGCCAGCACCGACAGGGATATAGCGGATACGCAGTATTTT.